The TCR beta chain described here comes from a study of T-cell memory formation after mild COVID-19. Study-wide results and caveats: Memory cells collected pre-infection included some clones that later responded, suggesting cross-reactive memory joined. For contracting clones, CD4+ ones sat mainly in CM and EM, CD8+ in EMRA. Day 37-peaking second-wave clones had unconfirmed SARS-CoV-2 specificity.

5'RACE primed from the constant segment yielded TCR alpha and TCR beta cDNA libraries bearing sample barcodes and UMIs. MiXCR, run by TCRdb on the 5' RACE reads, gives a single entry per CDR3 protein. The sample consists of 250,000 to 300,000 distinct CDR3 sequences, roughly 17% of them appearing once. CDR1 and CDR2 (germline): LNHDA, SQIVND (reference sequence). The CDR3 is 13 amino acids. V was clipped by 3 bases and J by 7 bases, with 12 bases between them. This clonotype was seen a few times. Its antigen is currently unknown. This sequence was found in a man aged 18 to 30 who had mild COVID-19 (a few samples of this study predate the infection). Cell type and time point are not known. The V gene is TRBV19, the J gene TRBJ1-2, with D possibly TRBD1 on 5 matching bases. Sequencing input: PBMCs or a T cell subset sorted from them (not recorded which). The DNA for the CDR3 is TGTGCCAGTAGTATCGCCGGGGGTTTTGGCTACACCTTC. It yields the protein CASSIAGGFGYTF. Full variable domain (remainder filled in from reference TRBV19 and TRBJ1-2): DGGITQSPKYLFRKEGQNVTLSCEQNLNHDAMYWYRQDPGQGLRLIYYSQIVNDFQKGDIAEGYSVSREKKESFPLTVTSAQKNPTAFYLCASSIAGGFGYTFGSGTRLTVV.